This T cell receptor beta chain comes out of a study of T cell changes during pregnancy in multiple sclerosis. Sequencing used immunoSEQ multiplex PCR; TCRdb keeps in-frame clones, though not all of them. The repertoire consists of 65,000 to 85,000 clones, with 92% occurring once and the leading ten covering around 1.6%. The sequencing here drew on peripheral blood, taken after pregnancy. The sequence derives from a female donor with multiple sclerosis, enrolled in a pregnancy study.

The CDR3 DNA reads as TGCGCCAGCAGCTTGGTACCCCCGGGGACAGATACGCAGTATTTT. Its protein product is CASSLVPPGTDTQYF. The chain joins TRBV5-1 to TRBJ2-3, with a tentative D call TRBD2 (5 bases). The ends were cut back, 0 bases at V and 3 bases at J, with 11 bases in the middle. Looked up from germline, CDR1 is SGHRS and CDR2 is YFSETQ. This CDR3 is 15 amino acids long.